This T cell receptor beta chain was documented in a study of Graves' ophthalmopathy and Graves' hyperthyroidism. Transcripts of RNA were the source for amplifying TCR beta CDR3 regions. Second-round multiplex PCR followed a first-round RT-PCR using HTBI primers. TCRdb reanalysed the multiplex PCR reads using MiXCR and keeps one entry per CDR3 protein. The sample includes some 750,000 distinct CDR3 sequences, roughly two fifths seen only once; the top ten take less than 55%. The CDR3 length is 13 residues. From germline, CDR1 is ENHRY and CDR2 SYGVKD. Trimming removed 7 bases from V and 3 bases from J; junction bases left unmatched: 6.

This chain uses TRBV10-3 with TRBJ2-7; 7 bases fit TRBD1. This sequence was found in an adult man with Graves' ophthalmopathy. Sample: peripheral blood. CDR3 nucleotides: TGTGCCATCAATATTGCAGGGGGCTACGAGCAGTACTTC. As protein: CAINIAGGYEQYF.